Shown below are 5 T cell receptor beta chains from a single sample sequenced in a study of control samples from healthy donors and cancer patients. Sequencing was performed with immunoSEQ multiplex PCR; in TCRdb, only in-frame clones are kept and a portion is missing. The table lists about 150,000 clones, approximately 91% of them singletons. The sample consisted of blood. The receptors here all came from a woman aged 35 to 49 in good health.

DNA for the CDR3: TGTGCCAGCTCAGCCTATCTGGGACAGGGGGTTGAGACCCAGTACTTC. It specifies CASSAYLGQGVETQYF. The V and J genes are TRBV18 and TRBJ2-5, with 11 nucleotides matching TRBD1. Unmatched junction bases numbered 10, after V lost 5 bases and J lost 5 bases. This CDR3 is built from 16 residues. Germline CDR1 is KGHSH and CDR2 is LQKENI.

V and J are TRBV7-9 and TRBJ2-1, with TRBD1 identical over 9 bases. Germline-derived CDR1 and CDR2 are SEHNR and FQNEAQ (reference sequence). The CDR3 runs to 17 residues. Trimming cost V 7 bases and J 2 bases; bases outside gene matches: 12. The chain's CDR3 is CASTSPARDRAYNEQFF. CDR3 nucleotides: TGTGCCAGCACCTCGCCGGCGAGGGACAGGGCCTACAATGAGCAGTTCTTC.

The chain joins TRBV5-1 to TRBJ2-3; possible D gene TRBD1, 6 bases. CDR1 and CDR2 (germline): SGHRS, YFSETQ. This CDR3 is built from 15 residues. Trimming removed 4 bases from V and 2 bases from J, with 14 bases in between. In DNA, the CDR3 is TGCGCCAGCAGCGCTCAGGGGCTACCCACAGATACGCAGTATTTT. It yields the protein CASSAQGLPTDTQYF.

The rearrangement joins TRBV29-1 to TRBJ1-3; no reliable D call. CDR1 and CDR2 from the germline V gene are SQVTM and ANQGSEA. V was cut by 2 bases and J by 0 bases, with 14 bases left in between. The CDR3 spans 16 residues. The CDR3 sequence is CSVESFSGSSGNTIYF. DNA for the CDR3: TGCAGCGTTGAATCCTTCAGTGGGAGCTCTGGAAACACCATATATTTT.

The genes are TRBV15 and TRBJ2-2; no clear D gene. The ends were cut back, 5 bases at V and 5 bases at J, with 12 bases in the middle. CDR3 length: 14 residues. From germline, CDR1 is LNHNV and CDR2 YYDKDF (reference sequence). CDR3 residues: CATSFARETGELFF. In DNA form, the CDR3 reads TGTGCCACCAGCTTCGCCCGAGAAACCGGGGAGCTGTTTTTT.